The clone carrying this T cell receptor beta chain came up once. Its antigen is unknown. The germline gene is not matched at one end of the junction; a read error may be the cause. The sample is drawn from a study of radiotherapy plus CTLA-4 blockade in lung cancer. Study in general: Objective responses were seen in around a sixth of patients, disease control in about 30%. Points from the study as a whole: The authors reported that early blood T cell clone dynamics, with interferon-beta, best predicted response. There was expansion of tumor-derived TCR clones in blood after radiotherapy plus ipilimumab.

Clones were sequenced by immunoSEQ multiplex PCR, and TCRdb holds only the in-frame ones, with some missing. The sample carries roughly 85,000 clones, more than 75% recorded once. Each patient with chemo-refractory metastatic non-small-cell lung cancer was treated with focal radiation plus CTLA-4 blockade using ipilimumab. This CDR3 spans 13 amino acids. CDR1 and CDR2 from the germline V gene are MNHEY and SVGAGI. The sample in question was peripheral blood, obtained from a patient treated with radiotherapy plus ipilimumab. The chain employs TRBV6-5 and TRBJ1-5, with D hard to call. This receptor was obtained from a human donor with non-small cell lung cancer that progressed on radiotherapy plus ipilimumab. CDR3 sequence (DNA): TGTGCCAGCAGTTCGGTCGGAAATCGGCCCCAGCATTTT. Its translation is CASSSVGNRPQHF.